This paragraph covers one TCR beta chain sequence. Its specificity is not known. This specimen belongs to a study of T cells in Graves' hyperthyroidism and ophthalmopathy. There were TCR beta CDR3 regions amplified from RNA transcripts. HTBI primers were used for first-round RT-PCR of the TCR CDR3. Each CDR3 protein gets one entry after TCRdb re-called the multiplex PCR reads with MiXCR. The sample contains some 500,000 distinct CDR3 sequences, approximately 16% of which appear only once. Study-level points and caveats: The majority of expanded thyroid clonotypes above 0.001 also appeared in blood.

This TCR was sampled from a woman in her twenties or thirties with Graves' ophthalmopathy. Material: blood.

CDR3: CASSYSGLAGSNEQFF. In nucleotides, the CDR3 is TGTGCCAGCAGTTACTCGGGGCTAGCGGGGAGTAATGAGCAGTTCTTC. The rearrangement uses TRBV6-5 and TRBJ2-1; 9 bases map to TRBD2. V shed 0 bases and J 7 bases; nucleotides not matched to a gene: 7. The CDR3 sequence is 16 residues long. Germline values: CDR1 MNHEY, CDR2 SVGAGI.